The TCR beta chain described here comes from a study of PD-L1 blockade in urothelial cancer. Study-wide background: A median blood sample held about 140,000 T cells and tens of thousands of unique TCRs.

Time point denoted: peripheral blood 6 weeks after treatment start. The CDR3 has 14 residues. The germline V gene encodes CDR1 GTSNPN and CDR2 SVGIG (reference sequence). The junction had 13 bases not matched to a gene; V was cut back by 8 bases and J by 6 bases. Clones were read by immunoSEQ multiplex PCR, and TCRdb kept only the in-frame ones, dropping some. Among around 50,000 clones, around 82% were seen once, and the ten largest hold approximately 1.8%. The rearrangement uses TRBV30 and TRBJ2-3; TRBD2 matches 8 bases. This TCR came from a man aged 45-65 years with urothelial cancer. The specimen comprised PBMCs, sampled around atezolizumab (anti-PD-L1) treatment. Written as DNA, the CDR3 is TGTGCCGGAAGACTAGCGCCCTACTTCGATACGCAGTATTTT. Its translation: CAGRLAPYFDTQYF.